This T cell receptor (beta chain) was observed in a study of OX40 agonist ivuxolimab in advanced cancers. Germline CDR1 reads LNHDA; CDR2 reads SQIVND (reference sequence). The CDR3 consists of 15 residues. Trimming shortened V by 6 bases and J by 5 bases, and 18 bases separated the two germline ends. Sequenced by immunoSEQ multiplex PCR; TCRdb stores in-frame clones only, minus some. The repertoire has about 63,000 clones, around 89% of them found once; the top ten carry approximately 11%. The chain carries TRBV19 and TRBJ2-3; possibly TRBD2 for D (7 bases). The clonotype was recovered from an adult with an advanced solid tumor such as melanoma, head and neck, liver or kidney cancer. Specimen: CD4+ or CD8+ T cells sorted from blood, collected in a trial of the OX40 agonist ivuxolimab. The CDR3 sequence is CASSSWGGLGDTQYF. DNA for the CDR3: TGTGCCAGTAGCAGCTGGGGGGGCCTGGGAGATACGCAGTATTTT. The full variable domain, with the rest looked up from reference TRBV19 and TRBJ2-3, is DGGITQSPKYLFRKEGQNVTLSCEQNLNHDAMYWYRQDPGQGLRLIYYSQIVNDFQKGDIAEGYSVSREKKESFPLTVTSAQKNPTAFYLCASSSWGGLGDTQYFGPGTRLTVL.